The 20 T cell receptor beta chains below were found in one sample sequenced in a study of cytomegalovirus exposure and HLA in healthy donors (dated by TCRdb to about 2017). The protocol used for the library was the immunoSEQ multiplex PCR assay. For the multiplex PCR, a mixture combining 60 forward primers for TCR Vbeta segments and 13 reverse primers for TCR Jbeta segments was used. Sourced from immuneACCESS, this table was stored by TCRdb with only in-frame sequences that have V and J called. A share of the clones is absent; for the studies checked, an unresolved V gene accounts for under half, and the remainder has no known explanation. This sample comprises around 71,000 clones, 55% to 75% of them detected only once. The leading ten clones occupy approximately 5.8% of the sample. The sample comprised PBMCs. The receptors come from a man aged 30 to 45 in good health and CMV-seropositive.

The V gene is TRBV29-1, the J gene TRBJ2-5; D perhaps matches TRBD2 (6 bases). Matching the DNA end better, TRBJ2-7 makes the J call doubtful. CDR1 SQVTM and CDR2 ANQGSEA come from the germline V gene. The CDR3 is 13 residues long. This CDR3 reads CSVDPEGRNEQYF. CDR3 sequence (DNA): TGCAGCGTTGATCCGGAGGGCCGGAACGAGCAGTACTTC.

The chain combines TRBV18 with TRBJ1-6; possible D gene TRBD1, 5 bases. CDR3 length: 15 amino acids. CDR1 KGHSH and CDR2 LQKENI come from the germline V gene. V was pared by 6 bases and J by 5 bases, with 14 bases between. The CDR3 DNA sequence: TGTGCCAGCTCTCAGACAGCCTCAAATAATTCACCCCTCCACTTT. This encodes CASSQTASNNSPLHF.

This clone showed up just a few times. The chain uses TRBV2 and TRBJ2-3; D is possibly TRBD2 (7 bases). Trimming pared 7 bases from V and 6 bases from J, leaving 14 bases between. The CDR3 extends over 13 amino acids. Germline CDR1 reads SNHLY; CDR2 reads FYNNEI. CDR3 protein: CASTRRGADTQYF. CDR3 nucleotide sequence: TGTGCCAGCACCAGACGGGGGGCTGATACGCAGTATTTT.

This clone showed up just a few times. V usage is TRBV13 and J usage is TRBJ2-7, with TRBD2 matching 7 bases. Germline V CDR1 and CDR2: PRHDT, FYEKMQ (reference sequence). V shed 5 bases, J shed 4 bases, and the junction held 5 bases outside the gene matches. CDR3 size: 13 residues. CDR3 DNA sequence: TGTGCCAGCAGCCGAAGCGGGGTGTACGAGCAGTACTTC. Residues: CASSRSGVYEQYF.

The V and J genes are TRBV5-1 and TRBJ2-7, with 9 bases lining up with TRBD1. CDR3 length: 14 residues. With V trimmed by 0 bases and J by 3 bases, 1 base remained unmatched. Looked up from germline, CDR1 is SGHRS and CDR2 is YFSETQ. In DNA, the CDR3 is TGCGCCAGCAGCTTGGGACAGGGGGTCTACGAGCAGTACTTC. Its protein is CASSLGQGVYEQYF. Full variable domain (remainder filled in from reference TRBV5-1 and TRBJ2-7): KAGVTQTPRYLIKTRGQQVTLSCSPISGHRSVSWYQQTPGQGLQFLFEYFSETQRNKGNFPGRFSGRQFSNSRSEMNVSTLELGDSALYLCASSLGQGVYEQYFGPGTRLTVT.

V gene TRBV9 combines with J gene TRBJ2-7; 9 bases are shared with TRBD2. The CDR3 spans 14 residues. The germline gives CDR1 SGDLS, CDR2 YYNGEE. With 4 bases clipped from V and 4 bases from J, the junction kept 6 bases outside the gene matches. The CDR3 region is CASSQTSGAYEQYF. The DNA of the CDR3 is TGTGCCAGCAGCCAGACTAGCGGAGCATACGAGCAGTACTTC.

This clone was counted a few times. The chain recombines TRBV15 with TRBJ2-7; 9 positions match TRBD1. Losses at the gene ends were 2 bases for V and 6 bases for J; bases not matched to a gene: 8. The CDR3 is 15 amino acids. Germline values: CDR1 LNHNV, CDR2 YYDKDF (reference sequence). The CDR3 reads CATSRITGTGREQYF. CDR3 in DNA: TGTGCCACCAGCAGAATAACCGGGACAGGGCGCGAGCAGTACTTC. Filled out from reference TRBV15 and TRBJ2-7, the complete variable domain reads DAMVIQNPRYQVTQFGKPVTLSCSQTLNHNVMYWYQQKSSQAPKLLFHYYDKDFNNEADTPDNFQSRRPNTSFCFLDIRSPGLGDTAMYLCATSRITGTGREQYFGPGTRLTVT.

The J gene is TRBJ2-2, the V gene TRBV9; 10 nucleotides align to TRBD1. V lost 3 bases and J lost 5; bases outside the gene matches: 4. Germline V gives CDR1 SGDLS, CDR2 YYNGEE. The CDR3 has 15 amino acids. CDR3 region: CASSAGQGGTGELFF. The CDR3 nucleotides read TGTGCCAGCAGCGCAGGACAGGGGGGAACCGGGGAGCTGTTTTTT. The whole variable domain, filled in from reference TRBV9 and TRBJ2-2, reads DSGVTQTPKHLITATGQRVTLRCSPRSGDLSVYWYQQSLDQGLQFLIQYYNGEERAKGNILERFSAQQFPDLHSELNLSSLELGDSALYFCASSAGQGGTGELFFGEGSRLTVL.

The rearrangement uses TRBV6-6 and TRBJ1-5; 7 bases are a match to TRBD1. The CDR3 totals 14 residues. Per the germline V gene, CDR1 is MNHNY and CDR2 is SVGAGI (reference sequence). The trim removed 7 bases at V and 2 bases at J, leaving 5 bases unmatched. The CDR3 bases are TGTGCCAGCAACGGAGGGGGCGGCAATCAGCCCCAGCATTTT. As protein: CASNGGGGNQPQHF.

CDR3 amino acids: CASSQGFWAGDYEQYF. CDR3 bases: TGTGCCAGCAGCCAAGGGTTCTGGGCAGGCGATTACGAGCAGTACTTC. The J gene is TRBJ2-7, the V gene TRBV14; no clear D gene. The CDR3 is made up of 16 amino acids. V was trimmed by 1 base and J by 4 bases, leaving 17 bases between them. Germline V gene lookup returns CDR1 SGHDN and CDR2 FVKESK.

This clone came up once. V usage is TRBV19 and J usage is TRBJ2-7, with TRBD1 as a possible D gene (6 bases). Germline loops: CDR1 LNHDA, CDR2 SQIVND (reference sequence). The ends were cut back, 11 bases at V and 0 bases at J, with 8 bases in the middle. The CDR3 sequence is 11 residues long. The CDR3 sequence is CAGTSSYEQYF. CDR3 nucleotides: TGTGCCGGGACAAGCTCCTACGAGCAGTACTTC.

The chain couples TRBV5-4 to TRBJ1-1; D might be TRBD1 (6 bases). The CDR3 totals 14 residues. Trimming removed 6 bases from V and 3 bases from J, with 15 bases in between. CDR1 and CDR2 from the germline V gene are SGHNT and YYREEE (reference sequence). The CDR3 DNA sequence: TGTGCCAGCACGCCACAGGGCGGGCACACTGAAGCTTTCTTT. This codes for CASTPQGGHTEAFF.

The rearrangement joins TRBV7-9 to TRBJ2-3; D perhaps matches TRBD2 (5 bases). This CDR3 contains 15 residues. Germline values: CDR1 SEHNR, CDR2 FQNEAQ (reference sequence). Trimming removed 5 bases at V and 3 bases at J, with 15 bases between. The CDR3 here is CASSPPGPGTDTQYF. CDR3 in DNA: TGTGCCAGCAGCCCGCCTGGGCCGGGGACAGATACGCAGTATTTT.

V is TRBV28 and J is TRBJ2-1; 14 bases map to TRBD2. V lost 4 bases to trimming and J lost 1 base; unmatched junction nucleotides: 12. Germline CDR1 is MDHEN and CDR2 is SYDVKM. The CDR3 sequence is 20 residues long. The CDR3 spells CASSSTGTSGRGDSYNEQFF. The CDR3 DNA reads as TGTGCCAGCAGTTCAACCGGGACTAGCGGGAGAGGAGATTCCTACAATGAGCAGTTCTTC.

The table lists this clone with a count of one. V usage is TRBV5-4 and J usage is TRBJ1-2; a possible D gene is TRBD1 (6 bases). The V gene's germline CDR1 is SGHNT and CDR2 YYREEE (reference sequence). Trimming left V 4 bases short and J 3 bases short, with 13 bases between. CDR3 length: 14 amino acids. DNA of the CDR3: TGTGCCAGCAGCATGGGGGGCGCGGACTATGGCTACACCTTC. The encoded protein is CASSMGGADYGYTF. The full variable domain, rest sourced from reference TRBV5-4 and TRBJ1-2, is ETGVTQSPTHLIKTRGQQVTLRCSSQSGHNTVSWYQQALGQGPQFIFQYYREEENGRGNFPPRFSGLQFPNYSSELNVNALELDDSALYLCASSMGGADYGYTFGSGTRLTVV.

The sample holds a few counts of this clone. This chain links TRBV4-1 with TRBJ1-1; 7 positions match TRBD1. J was trimmed by 6 bases and V by 3 bases; bases with no gene match: 7. The CDR3 runs to 14 residues. Per the germline V gene, CDR1 is MGHRA and CDR2 is YSYEKL. DNA for the CDR3: TGCGCCAGCAGCCACGACAGGGTAAGCCCTGAAGCTTTCTTT. It codes for CASSHDRVSPEAFF.

The chain carries TRBV27 and TRBJ1-1; possible D gene TRBD1, 6 bases. This CDR3 is 13 amino acids long. Trimming stripped 6 bases from V and 0 bases from J, with 8 bases between. In germline, CDR1 is MNHEY, CDR2 SMNVEV (reference sequence). The CDR3: CASSGGLNTEAFF. Written as DNA, the CDR3 is TGTGCCAGCAGCGGGGGGCTGAACACTGAAGCTTTCTTT.

This rearrangement joins TRBV18 to TRBJ1-1; TRBD1 might be the D (6 bases). Germline CDR1 reads KGHSH; CDR2 reads LQKENI. The ends were cut back, 4 bases at V and 10 bases at J, with 13 bases in the middle. This CDR3 comprises 12 residues. The CDR3 nucleotides read TGTGCCAGCTCACAGGACAGCTGGGGAGCTTTCTTT. This codes for CASSQDSWGAFF.

This clone was seen just once. The chain uses TRBV28 and TRBJ2-1, with a possible D match to TRBD2 (5 bases). In germline, CDR1 is MDHEN, CDR2 SYDVKM. The CDR3 runs 11 residues. V was cut by 8 bases and J by 8 bases, with 10 bases left in between. The CDR3 loop is CASRGFHEQFF. In DNA form, the CDR3 reads TGTGCCAGCCGGGGATTCCATGAGCAGTTCTTC. The whole variable domain, filled in from reference TRBV28 and TRBJ2-1, reads DVKVTQSSRYLVKRTGEKVFLECVQDMDHENMFWYRQDPGLGLRLIYFSYDVKMKEKGDIPEGYSVSREKKERFSLILESASTNQTSMYLCASRGFHEQFFGPGTRLTVL.

This clone was counted only a few times. The chain couples TRBV4-1 to TRBJ2-7, with 11 positions matching TRBD1. V shed 0 bases and J 4 bases; nucleotides not matched to a gene: 8. The length of the CDR3 is 17 residues. CDR1 is MGHRA and CDR2 is YSYEKL in the germline V gene. In DNA form, the CDR3 reads TGCGCCAGCAGCCAAGATTGGGGGGGGACAGGGGGGTACGAGCAGTACTTC. This translates into CASSQDWGGTGGYEQYF.